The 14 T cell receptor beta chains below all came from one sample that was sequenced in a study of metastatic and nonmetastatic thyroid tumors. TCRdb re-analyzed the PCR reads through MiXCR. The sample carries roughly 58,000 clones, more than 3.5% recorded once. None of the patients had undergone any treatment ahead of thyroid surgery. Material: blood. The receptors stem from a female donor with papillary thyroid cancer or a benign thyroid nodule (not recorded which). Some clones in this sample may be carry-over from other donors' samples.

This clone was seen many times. CDR3 residues: CASRGGGSSETQYF. The CDR3, as DNA: TGCGCCAGCAGAGGAGGGGGCTCTTCGGAGACCCAGTACTTC. This rearrangement joins TRBV5-1 to TRBJ2-5, with D possibly being TRBD1 (7 bases). The CDR3 sequence is 14 residues long. Germline-derived CDR1 and CDR2 are SGHRS and YFSETQ. V was clipped by 5 bases and J by 5 bases, with 16 bases between them. Together with reference TRBV5-1 and TRBJ2-5, the CDR3 gives the full variable domain: KAGVTQTPRYLIKTRGQQVTLSCSPISGHRSVSWYQQTPGQGLQFLFEYFSETQRNKGNFPGRFSGRQFSNSRSEMNVSTLELGDSALYLCASRGGGSSETQYFGPGTRLLVL.

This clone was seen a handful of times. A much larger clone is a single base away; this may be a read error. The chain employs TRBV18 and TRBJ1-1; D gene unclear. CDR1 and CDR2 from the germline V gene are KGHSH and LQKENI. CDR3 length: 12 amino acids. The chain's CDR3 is CASSPSDGEACF. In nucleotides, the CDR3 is TGTGCCAGCTCACCCTCGGACGGTGAAGCTTGCTTT.

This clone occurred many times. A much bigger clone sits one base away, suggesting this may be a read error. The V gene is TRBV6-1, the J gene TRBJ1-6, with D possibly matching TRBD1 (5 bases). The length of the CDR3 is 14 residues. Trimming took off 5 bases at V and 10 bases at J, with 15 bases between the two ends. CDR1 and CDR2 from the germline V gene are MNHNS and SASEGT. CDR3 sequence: CASSPGPAGSPLHF. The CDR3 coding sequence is TGTGCCAGCAGTCCCGGACCGGCAGGGTCACCCCTCCACTTT.

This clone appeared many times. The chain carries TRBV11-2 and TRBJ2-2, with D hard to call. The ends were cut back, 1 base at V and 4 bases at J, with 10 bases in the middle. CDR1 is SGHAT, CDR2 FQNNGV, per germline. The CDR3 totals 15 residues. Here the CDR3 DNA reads TGTGCCAGCAGCTTAGTGGCTAGTTTCACCGGGGAGCTGTTTTTT. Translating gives CASSLVASFTGELFF.

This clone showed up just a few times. The CDR3 loop reads CASGQIYEQYF. CDR3 bases: TGTGCCTCGGGACAGATCTACGAGCAGTACTTC. The chain links TRBV12-3 or TRBV12-4 to TRBJ2-7; 7 bases align to TRBD1. The junction had 4 bases not matched to a gene; V was cut back by 11 bases and J by 3 bases. CDR3 size: 11 residues.

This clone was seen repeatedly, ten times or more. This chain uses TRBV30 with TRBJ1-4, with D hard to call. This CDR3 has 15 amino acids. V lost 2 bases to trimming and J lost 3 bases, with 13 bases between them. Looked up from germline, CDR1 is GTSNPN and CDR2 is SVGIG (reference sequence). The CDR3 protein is CAWSRKGFANEKLFF. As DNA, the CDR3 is TGTGCCTGGAGTAGAAAGGGTTTCGCTAATGAAAAACTGTTTTTT. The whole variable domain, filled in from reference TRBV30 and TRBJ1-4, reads SQTIHQWPATLVQPVGSPLSLECTVEGTSNPNLYWYRQAAGRGLQLLFYSVGIGQISSEVPQNLSASRPQDRQFILSSKKLLLSDSGFYLCAWSRKGFANEKLFFGSGTQLSVL.

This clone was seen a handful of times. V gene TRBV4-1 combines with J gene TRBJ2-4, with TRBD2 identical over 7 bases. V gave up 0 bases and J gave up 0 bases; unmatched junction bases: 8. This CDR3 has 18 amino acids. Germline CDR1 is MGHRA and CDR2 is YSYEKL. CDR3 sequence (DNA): TGCGCCAGCAGCCAAGATCTCGGCGGGGGACTAGCCAAAAACATTCAGTACTTC. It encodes CASSQDLGGGLAKNIQYF.

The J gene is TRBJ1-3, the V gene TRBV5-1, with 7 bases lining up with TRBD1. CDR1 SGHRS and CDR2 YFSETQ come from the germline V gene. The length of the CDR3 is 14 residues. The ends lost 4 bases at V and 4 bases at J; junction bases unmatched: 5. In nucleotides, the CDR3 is TGCGCCAGCAGCGCGACAGGGCTCGGAAACACCATATATTTT. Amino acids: CASSATGLGNTIYF.

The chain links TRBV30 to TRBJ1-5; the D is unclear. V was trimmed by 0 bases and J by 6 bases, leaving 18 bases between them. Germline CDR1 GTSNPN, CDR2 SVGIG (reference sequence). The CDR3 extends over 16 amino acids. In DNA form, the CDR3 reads TGTGCCTGGAGTGTAATGGTGGACGTAGCCTCTCAGCCCCAGCATTTT. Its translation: CAWSVMVDVASQPQHF.

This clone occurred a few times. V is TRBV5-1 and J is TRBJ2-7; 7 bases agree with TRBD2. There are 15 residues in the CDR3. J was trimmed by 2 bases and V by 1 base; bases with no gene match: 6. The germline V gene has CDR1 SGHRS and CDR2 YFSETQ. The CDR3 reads CASSLTLAITYEQYF. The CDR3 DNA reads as TGCGCCAGCAGCTTGACACTAGCGATCACCTACGAGCAGTACTTC.

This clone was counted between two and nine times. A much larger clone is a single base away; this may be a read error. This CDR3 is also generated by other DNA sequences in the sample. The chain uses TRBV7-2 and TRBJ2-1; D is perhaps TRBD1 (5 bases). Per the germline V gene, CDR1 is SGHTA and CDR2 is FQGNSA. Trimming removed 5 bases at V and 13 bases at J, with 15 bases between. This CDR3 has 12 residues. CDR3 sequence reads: CASSQGVNVQFF. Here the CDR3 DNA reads TGTGCCAGCAGCCAGGGTGTGAACGTACAGTTCTTC.

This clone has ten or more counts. CDR3 in amino acids: CASSLAGSDTQYF. The CDR3 DNA reads TGTGCCAGCAGCCTAGCGGGGTCAGATACGCAGTATTTT. The V gene is TRBV12-3 or TRBV12-4, the J gene TRBJ2-3, with 9 bases aligning to TRBD2. The CDR3 consists of 13 residues. Trimming at V came to 6 bases and at J to 4 bases, leaving 2 bases not matched to a gene.

The CDR3 protein is CASSEGTSPNTQYF. CDR3 in DNA: TGTGCCAGCAGTGAGGGGACTTCGCCTAATACGCAGTATTTT. This chain uses TRBV6-1 with TRBJ2-3; tentative D call: TRBD2 (6 bases). The V and J ends lost 3 bases and 7 bases respectively, with 14 bases between them. This CDR3 spans 14 amino acids. From germline, CDR1 is MNHNS and CDR2 SASEGT.

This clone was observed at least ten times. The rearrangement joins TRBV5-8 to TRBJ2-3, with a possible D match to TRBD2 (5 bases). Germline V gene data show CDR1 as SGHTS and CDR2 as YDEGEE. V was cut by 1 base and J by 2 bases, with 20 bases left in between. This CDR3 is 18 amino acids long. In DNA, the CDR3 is TGTGCCAGCAGCTTGCCCCGGTATACTAGTGATAACACAGATACGCAGTATTTT. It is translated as CASSLPRYTSDNTDTQYF.